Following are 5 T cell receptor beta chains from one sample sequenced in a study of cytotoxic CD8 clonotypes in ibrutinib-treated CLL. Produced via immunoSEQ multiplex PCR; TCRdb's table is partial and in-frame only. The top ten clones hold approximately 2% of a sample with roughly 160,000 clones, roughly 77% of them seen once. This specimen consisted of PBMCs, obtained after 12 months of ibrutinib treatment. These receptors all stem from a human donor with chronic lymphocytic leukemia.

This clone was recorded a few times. The chain's CDR3 is CATSRELLGGAGYTF. CDR3 DNA sequence: TGTGCCACCAGCAGAGAACTACTGGGGGGAGCTGGCTACACCTTC. The chain links TRBV15 to TRBJ1-2; TRBD1 might be the D (5 bases). This CDR3 contains 15 residues. The germline V gene encodes CDR1 LNHNV and CDR2 YYDKDF (reference sequence). V was clipped by 0 bases and J by 7 bases, with 15 bases between them. The complete variable domain, with remaining parts taken from reference TRBV15 and TRBJ1-2, reads DAMVIQNPRYQVTQFGKPVTLSCSQTLNHNVMYWYQQKSSQAPKLLFHYYDKDFNNEADTPDNFQSRRPNTSFCFLDIRSPGLGDTAMYLCATSRELLGGAGYTFGSGTRLTVV.

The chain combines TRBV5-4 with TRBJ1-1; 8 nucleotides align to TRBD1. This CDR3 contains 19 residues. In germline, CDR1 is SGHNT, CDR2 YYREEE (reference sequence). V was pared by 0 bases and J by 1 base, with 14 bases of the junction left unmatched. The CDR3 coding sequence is TGTGCCAGCAGCTTGGGATTCCCAGGGGGCCCCCTTTCGAACACTGAAGCTTTCTTT. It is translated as CASSLGFPGGPLSNTEAFF.

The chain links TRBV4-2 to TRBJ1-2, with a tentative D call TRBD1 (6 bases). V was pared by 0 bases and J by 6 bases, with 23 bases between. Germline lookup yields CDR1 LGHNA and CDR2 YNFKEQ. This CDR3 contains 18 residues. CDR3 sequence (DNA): TGTGCCAGCAGCCAAGAACTTGTGTCTCCCCACAGGGACCATGGCTACACCTTC. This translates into CASSQELVSPHRDHGYTF.

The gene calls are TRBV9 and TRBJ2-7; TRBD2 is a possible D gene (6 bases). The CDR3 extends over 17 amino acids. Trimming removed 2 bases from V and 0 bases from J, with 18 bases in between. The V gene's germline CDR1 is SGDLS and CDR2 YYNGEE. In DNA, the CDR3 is TGTGCCAGCAGCGTGTTAGGGGCTAGCGAAAGCTCCTACGAGCAGTACTTC. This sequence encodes CASSVLGASESSYEQYF.

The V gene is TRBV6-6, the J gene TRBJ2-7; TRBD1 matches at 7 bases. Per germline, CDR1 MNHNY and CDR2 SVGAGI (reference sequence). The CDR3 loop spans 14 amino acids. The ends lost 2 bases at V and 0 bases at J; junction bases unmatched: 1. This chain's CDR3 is CASSYRDSSYEQYF. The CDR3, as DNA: TGTGCCAGCAGTTACCGGGACAGCTCCTACGAGCAGTACTTC.